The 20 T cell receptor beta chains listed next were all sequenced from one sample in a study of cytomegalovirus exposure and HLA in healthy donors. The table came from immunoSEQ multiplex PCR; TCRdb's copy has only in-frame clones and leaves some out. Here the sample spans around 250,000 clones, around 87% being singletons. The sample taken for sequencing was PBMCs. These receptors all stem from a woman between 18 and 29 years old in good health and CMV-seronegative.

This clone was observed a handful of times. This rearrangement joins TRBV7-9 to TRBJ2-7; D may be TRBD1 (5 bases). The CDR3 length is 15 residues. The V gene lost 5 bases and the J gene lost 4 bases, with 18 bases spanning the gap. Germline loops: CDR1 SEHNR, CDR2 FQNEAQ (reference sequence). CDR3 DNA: TGTGCCAGCAGCCCAACAGGATTAGCCGTGTACGAGCAGTACTTC. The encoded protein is CASSPTGLAVYEQYF. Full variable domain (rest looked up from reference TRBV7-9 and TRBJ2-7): DTGVSQNPRHKITKRGQNVTFRCDPISEHNRLYWYRQTLGQGPEFLTYFQNEAQLEKSRLLSDRFSAERPKGSFSTLEIQRTEQGDSAMYLCASSPTGLAVYEQYFGPGTRLTVT.

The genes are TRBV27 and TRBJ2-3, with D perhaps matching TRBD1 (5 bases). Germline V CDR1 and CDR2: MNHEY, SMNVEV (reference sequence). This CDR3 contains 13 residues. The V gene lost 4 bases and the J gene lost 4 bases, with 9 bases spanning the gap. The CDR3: CASSSTVADTQYF. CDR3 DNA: TGTGCCAGCAGTTCGACAGTCGCAGATACGCAGTATTTT.

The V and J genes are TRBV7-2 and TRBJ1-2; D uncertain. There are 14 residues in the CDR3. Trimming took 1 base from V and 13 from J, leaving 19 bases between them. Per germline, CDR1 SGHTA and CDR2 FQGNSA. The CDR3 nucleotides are TGTGCCAGCAGCTTAGGACTGGGAGAGGGCCTATCCACCTTC. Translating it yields CASSLGLGEGLSTF.

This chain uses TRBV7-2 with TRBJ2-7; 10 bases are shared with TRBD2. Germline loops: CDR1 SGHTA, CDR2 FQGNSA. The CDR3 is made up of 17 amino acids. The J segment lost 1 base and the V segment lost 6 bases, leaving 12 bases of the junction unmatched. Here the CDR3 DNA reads TGTGCCAGCAGTACACTGGTGCTTAGCGGGGGGTCCTACGAGCAGTACTTC. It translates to CASSTLVLSGGSYEQYF.

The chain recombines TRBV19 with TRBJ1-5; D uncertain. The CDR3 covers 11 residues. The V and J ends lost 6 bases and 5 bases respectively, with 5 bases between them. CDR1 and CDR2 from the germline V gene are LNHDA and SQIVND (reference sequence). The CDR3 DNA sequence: TGTGCCAGTAGCAGTGATCAGCCCCAGCATTTT. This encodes CASSSDQPQHF.

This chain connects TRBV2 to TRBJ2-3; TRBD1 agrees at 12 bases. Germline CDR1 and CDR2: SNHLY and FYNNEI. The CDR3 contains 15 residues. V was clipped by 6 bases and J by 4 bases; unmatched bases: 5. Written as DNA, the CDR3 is TGTGCCAGCAGAGCCGGGACAGGGGGCGCAGATACGCAGTATTTT. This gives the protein CASRAGTGGADTQYF. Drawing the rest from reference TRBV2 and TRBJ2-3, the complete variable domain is EPEVTQTPSHQVTQMGQEVILRCVPISNHLYFYWYRQILGQKVEFLVSFYNNEISEKSEIFDDQFSVERPDGSNFTLKIRSTKLEDSAMYFCASRAGTGGADTQYFGPGTRLTVL.

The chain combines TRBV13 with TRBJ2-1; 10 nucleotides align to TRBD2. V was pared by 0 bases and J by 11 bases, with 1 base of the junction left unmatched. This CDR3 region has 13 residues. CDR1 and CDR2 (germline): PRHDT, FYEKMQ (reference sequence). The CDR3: CASSLGLAGKQFF. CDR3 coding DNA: TGTGCCAGCAGCTTAGGACTAGCGGGGAAGCAGTTCTTC.

The chain's CDR3 is CASSEGIVYEQYF. The DNA for the CDR3 is TGTGCCAGCAGTGAAGGAATAGTCTACGAGCAGTACTTC. The chain couples TRBV6-1 to TRBJ2-7; D ambiguous. Deletions cut 1 base from V and 3 bases from J, with 7 bases between. Germline V gives CDR1 MNHNS, CDR2 SASEGT. The CDR3 extends over 13 amino acids.

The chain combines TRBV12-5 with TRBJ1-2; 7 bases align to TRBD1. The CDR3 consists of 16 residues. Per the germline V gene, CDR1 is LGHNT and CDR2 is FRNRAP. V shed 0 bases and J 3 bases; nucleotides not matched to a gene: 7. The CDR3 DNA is TGTGCTAGTGGTTTGGTTGTGGGCAGGGGGGACTATGGCTACACCTTC. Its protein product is CASGLVVGRGDYGYTF.

CDR3 bases: TGTGCCAGCAGCGAACTAAGGACAGGGGGCGTGGAGACCCAGTACTTC. Protein product: CASSELRTGGVETQYF. The V gene is TRBV9, the J gene TRBJ2-5, with 11 bases lining up with TRBD1. The germline V gene has CDR1 SGDLS and CDR2 YYNGEE. CDR3 length: 16 residues. J gave up 5 bases and V 3 bases, and 9 bases lay outside the gene matches.

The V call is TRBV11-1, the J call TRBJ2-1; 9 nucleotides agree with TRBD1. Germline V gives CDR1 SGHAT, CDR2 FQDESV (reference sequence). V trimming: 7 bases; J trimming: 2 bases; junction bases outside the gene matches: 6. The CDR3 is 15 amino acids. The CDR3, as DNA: TGTGCCAGCAAGATGGACAGGGGAGCCTACAATGAGCAGTTCTTC. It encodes CASKMDRGAYNEQFF.

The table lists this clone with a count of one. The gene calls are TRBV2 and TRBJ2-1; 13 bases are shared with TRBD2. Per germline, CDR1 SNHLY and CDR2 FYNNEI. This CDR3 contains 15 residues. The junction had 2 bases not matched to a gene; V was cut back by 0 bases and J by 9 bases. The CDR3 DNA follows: TGTGCCAGCAGTGAAGCTGGACTAGCGGGGGTTGAGCAGTTCTTC. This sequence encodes CASSEAGLAGVEQFF. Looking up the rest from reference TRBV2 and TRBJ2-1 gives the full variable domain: EPEVTQTPSHQVTQMGQEVILRCVPISNHLYFYWYRQILGQKVEFLVSFYNNEISEKSEIFDDQFSVERPDGSNFTLKIRSTKLEDSAMYFCASSEAGLAGVEQFFGPGTRLTVL.

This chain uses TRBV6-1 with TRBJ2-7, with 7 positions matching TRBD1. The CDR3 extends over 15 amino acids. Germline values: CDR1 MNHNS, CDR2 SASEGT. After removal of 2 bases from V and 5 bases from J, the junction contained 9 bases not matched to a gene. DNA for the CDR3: TGTGCCAGCAGTGAACGGATCGGCAGGGGGAACGAGCAGTACTTC. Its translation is CASSERIGRGNEQYF.

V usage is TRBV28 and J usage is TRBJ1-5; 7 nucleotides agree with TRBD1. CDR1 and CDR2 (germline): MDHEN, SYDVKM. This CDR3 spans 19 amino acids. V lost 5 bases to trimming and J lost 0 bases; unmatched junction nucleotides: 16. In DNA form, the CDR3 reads TGTGCCAGCAGTACACCCAAAGACAGGGACTTATATAGCAATCAGCCCCAGCATTTT. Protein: CASSTPKDRDLYSNQPQHF.

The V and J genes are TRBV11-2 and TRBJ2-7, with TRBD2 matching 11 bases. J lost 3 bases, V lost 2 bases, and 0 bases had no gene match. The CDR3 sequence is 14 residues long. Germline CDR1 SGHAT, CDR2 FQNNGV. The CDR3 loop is CASSLLAGGYEQYF. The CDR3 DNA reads TGTGCCAGCAGCTTACTAGCGGGGGGCTACGAGCAGTACTTC.

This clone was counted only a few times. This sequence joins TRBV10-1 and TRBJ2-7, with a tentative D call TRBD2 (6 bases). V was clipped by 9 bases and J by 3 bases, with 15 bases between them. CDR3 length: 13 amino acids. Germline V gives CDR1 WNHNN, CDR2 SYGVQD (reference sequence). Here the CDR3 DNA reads TGCGCCAGAGCCTGGGACTCCGGCTACGAGCAGTACGTC. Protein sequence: CARAWDSGYEQYV.

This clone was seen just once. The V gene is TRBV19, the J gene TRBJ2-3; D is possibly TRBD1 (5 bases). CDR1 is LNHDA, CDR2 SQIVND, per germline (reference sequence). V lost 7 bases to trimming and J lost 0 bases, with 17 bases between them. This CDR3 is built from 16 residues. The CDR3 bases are TGTGCCAGTACCCTTGGTAGACAGAGTAGCACAGATACGCAGTATTTT. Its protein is CASTLGRQSSTDTQYF.

The CDR3 region is CASSLVPTGPETQYF. CDR3 in DNA: TGCGCCAGCAGCTTGGTCCCGACAGGGCCAGAGACCCAGTACTTC. This chain uses TRBV5-1 with TRBJ2-5; 7 positions agree with TRBD1. V shed 0 bases, J shed 4 bases, and the junction held 6 bases outside the gene matches. The CDR3 spans 15 residues. Germline loops: CDR1 SGHRS, CDR2 YFSETQ.

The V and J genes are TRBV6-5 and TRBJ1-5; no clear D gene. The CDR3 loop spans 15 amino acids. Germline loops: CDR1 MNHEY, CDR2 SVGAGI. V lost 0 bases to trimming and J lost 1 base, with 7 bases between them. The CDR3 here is CASSYSLRSNQPQHF. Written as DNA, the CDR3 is TGTGCCAGCAGTTACTCGTTGAGGAGCAATCAGCCCCAGCATTTT.

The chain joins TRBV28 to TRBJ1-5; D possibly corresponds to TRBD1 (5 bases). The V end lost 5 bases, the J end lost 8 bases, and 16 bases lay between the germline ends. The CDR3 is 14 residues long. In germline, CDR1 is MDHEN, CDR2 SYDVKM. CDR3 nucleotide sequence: TGTGCCAGCAGTCACGGGGACTTCGGGGAGCCCCAGCATTTT. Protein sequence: CASSHGDFGEPQHF.